Listed below are T cell receptor beta chains from one sample, sequenced in a study of blood T cell repertoires in COVID-19. The table came from immunoSEQ multiplex PCR; TCRdb's copy has only in-frame clones and leaves some out. Of about 280,000 clones in the sample, under 90% were seen once. Sequencing was performed on peripheral blood. Source of these receptors: a man between 50 and 59 years old with acute or convalescent COVID-19. CDR3s include the opening cysteine and the closing phenylalanine or tryptophan. The size entry is marked missing in some rows and otherwise reads once, few, many or a size class.

V: TRBV20-1
size: once
CDR3: CSASRTRKTREQFF

V: TRBV15
size: -
CDR3: CATSSIPGDKNIQYF

V: TRBV6-5
size: -
CDR3: CASSYSGTGLYEQYF

V: TRBV10-3
size: -
CDR3: CASKYADTEAFF

V: TRBV7-9
size: -
CDR3: CASSPSWGVQETQYF

V: TRBV2
size: -
CDR3: CASSPGQERGYTF

V: TRBV7-9
size: -
CDR3: CASSSPQGRETQYF

V: TRBV19
size: few
CDR3: CASSPRGDNSPLHF

V: TRBV5-5
size: -
CDR3: CASSLLGWGGTEAFF

V: TRBV10-2
size: once
CDR3: CASRLTGTGNQPQHF

V: TRBV2
size: -
CDR3: CASSGARGYEQYF

V: TRBV7-9
size: -
CDR3: CASSWAGRNTEAFF

V: TRBV5-1
size: -
CDR3: CASCRGAPYEQYF

V: TRBV12-3/TRBV12-4
size: -
CDR3: CASSLLYYEQYF

V: TRBV7-2
size: -
CDR3: CASSLGVLAEAFF

V: TRBV2
size: -
CDR3: CASRGSGLAATGELFF

V: TRBV27
size: -
CDR3: CASSLRGTELFF

V: TRBV5-4
size: -
CDR3: CASSTGTGGLGTQYF

V: TRBV7-3
size: -
CDR3: CASSFNRDTDTQYF

V: TRBV3-1/TRBV3-2
size: -
CDR3: CASSTHRGGFTDTQYF

V: TRBV7-7
size: -
CDR3: CASFGGLAGEETQYF

V: TRBV16
size: -
CDR3: CASSQSGAGQETQYF